The clone carrying this TCR beta chain has a handful of counts. The antigen remains undetermined. This entry comes from a study of response to subunit inactivated influenza vaccine. Study results and limitations: It was the authors' suggestion that each seasonal influenza vaccination recruits few new T cells.

TCRdb independently ran MiXCR on the RT-PCR reads; one entry per CDR3 protein. The sample has a few hundred thousand distinct CDR3 sequences; 12% to 15% are singletons. The germline CDR1 and CDR2 sequences are SGHVS and FNYEAQ. CDR3 length: 16 amino acids. Between the trimmed V and J ends, which lost 5 bases and 6 bases, there was a span of 20 bases. The receptor's source is a man aged 45-60 years who received an inactivated influenza vaccine. Sequenced here: PBMCs from blood, sampled less than 13 days after vaccination. The chain joins TRBV7-6 to TRBJ2-1, with TRBD1 as a possible D gene (7 bases). CDR3 coding DNA: TGTGCCAGCAGCAGGTCGGGGGCAGGGGGGATCAATGAGCAGTTCTTC. It is translated as CASSRSGAGGINEQFF.